This entry concerns a single T cell receptor (beta chain). Its cognate antigen is unknown. This sample was taken from a study of T cell responses to AZD1222 COVID-19 vaccine. Study-level results: Spike-specific TCR breadth and depth grew following two AZD1222 doses. Sampled repertoires all dated from after the peak T cell response.

Sequencing used immunoSEQ multiplex PCR; TCRdb keeps in-frame clones, though not all of them. Of approximately 170,000 clones in the sample, 85% to 90% were seen once. The CDR3 runs 16 residues. CDR1 is SGHRS and CDR2 is YFSETQ in the germline V gene. V was cut by 0 bases and J by 3 bases, with 13 bases left in between. The chain combines TRBV5-1 with TRBJ1-5; no clear D. The receptor's source is an adult who received the AZD1222 COVID-19 vaccine. Specimen: peripheral blood, collected 28 days after the second AZD1222 dose. CDR3 nucleotides: TGCGCCAGCAGCTTGGGAACTGGTTATGACAATCAGCCCCAGCATTTT. It is translated as CASSLGTGYDNQPQHF.